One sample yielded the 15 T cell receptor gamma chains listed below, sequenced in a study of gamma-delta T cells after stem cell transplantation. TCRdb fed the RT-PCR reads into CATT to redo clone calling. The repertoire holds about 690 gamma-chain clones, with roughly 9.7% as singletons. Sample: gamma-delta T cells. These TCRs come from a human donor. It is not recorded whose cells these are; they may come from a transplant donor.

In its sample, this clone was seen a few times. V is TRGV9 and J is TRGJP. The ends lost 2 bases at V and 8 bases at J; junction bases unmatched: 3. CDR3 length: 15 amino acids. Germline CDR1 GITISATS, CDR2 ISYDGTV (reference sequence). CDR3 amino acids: CALWEAKLGKKIKVF. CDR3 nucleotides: TGTGCCTTGTGGGAGGCTAAGTTGGGCAAAAAAATCAAGGTATTT.

CDR3 in DNA: TGTGCCTTGTGGGAGGGGTTCAACTATTATAAGAAACTCTTT. Amino acids: CALWEGFNYYKKLF. The J gene is TRGJ1 or TRGJ2, the V gene TRGV9. CDR3 length: 14 amino acids. Losses at the gene ends were 2 bases for V and 4 bases for J; bases not matched to a gene: 8. CDR1 and CDR2 (germline): GITISATS, ISYDGTV (reference sequence).

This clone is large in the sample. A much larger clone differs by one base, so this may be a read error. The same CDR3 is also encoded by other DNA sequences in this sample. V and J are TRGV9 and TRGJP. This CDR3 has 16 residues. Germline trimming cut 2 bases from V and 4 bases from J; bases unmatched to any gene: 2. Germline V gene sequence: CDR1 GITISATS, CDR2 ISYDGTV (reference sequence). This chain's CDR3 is CALWEEQELGKKIKVF. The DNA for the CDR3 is TGTGCCTTGTGGGAGGAACAAGAGTTGGGCAAAAAAATCAAGGTATTT.

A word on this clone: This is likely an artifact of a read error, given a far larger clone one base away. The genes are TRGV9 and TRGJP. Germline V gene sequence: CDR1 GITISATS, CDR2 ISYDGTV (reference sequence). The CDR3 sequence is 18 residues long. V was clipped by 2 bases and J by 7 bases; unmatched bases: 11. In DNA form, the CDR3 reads TGTGCCTTGTGGGAGGCTACTAAGAGTGAGTTGGGCAAAAAAATCAAGGTATTT. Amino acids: CALWEATKSELGKKIKVF.

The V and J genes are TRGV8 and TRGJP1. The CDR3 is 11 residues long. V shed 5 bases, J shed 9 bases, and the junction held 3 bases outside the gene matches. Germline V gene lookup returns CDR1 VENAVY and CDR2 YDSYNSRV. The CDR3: CATWGSWFKIF. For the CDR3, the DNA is TGTGCCACCTGGGGTAGTTGGTTCAAGATATTT.

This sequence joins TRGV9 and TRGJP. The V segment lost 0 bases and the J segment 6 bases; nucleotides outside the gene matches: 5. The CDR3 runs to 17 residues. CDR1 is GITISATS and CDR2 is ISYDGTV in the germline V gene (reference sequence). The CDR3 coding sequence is TGTGCCTTGTGGGAGGTGAAGGGAGAGTTGGGCAAAAAAATCAAGGTATTT. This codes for CALWEVKGELGKKIKVF.

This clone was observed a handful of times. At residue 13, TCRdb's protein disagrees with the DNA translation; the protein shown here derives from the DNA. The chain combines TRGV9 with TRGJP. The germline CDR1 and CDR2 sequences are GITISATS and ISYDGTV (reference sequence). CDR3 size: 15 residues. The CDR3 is CALWDEELGKKIEVF. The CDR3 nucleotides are TGTGCCTTGTGGGATGAAGAGTTGGGCAAAAAAATCGAGGTATTT.

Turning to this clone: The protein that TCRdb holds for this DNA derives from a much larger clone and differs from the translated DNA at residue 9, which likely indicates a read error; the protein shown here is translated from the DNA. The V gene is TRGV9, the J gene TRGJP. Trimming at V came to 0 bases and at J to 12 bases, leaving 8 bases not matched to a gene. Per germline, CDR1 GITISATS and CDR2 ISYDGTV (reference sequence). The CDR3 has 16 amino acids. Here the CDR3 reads CALWEVRDWGKKIKVF. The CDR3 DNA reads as TGTGCCTTGTGGGAGGTGAGAGATTGGGGCAAAAAAATCAAGGTATTT.

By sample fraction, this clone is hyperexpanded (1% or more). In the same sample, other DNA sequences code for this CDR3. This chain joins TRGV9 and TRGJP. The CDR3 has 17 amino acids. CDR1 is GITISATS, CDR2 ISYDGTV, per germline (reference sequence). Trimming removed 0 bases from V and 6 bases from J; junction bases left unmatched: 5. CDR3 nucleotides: TGTGCCTTGTGGGAGGTGCTCCCAGAGTTGGGCAAAAAAATCAAGGTATTT. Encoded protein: CALWEVLPELGKKIKVF.

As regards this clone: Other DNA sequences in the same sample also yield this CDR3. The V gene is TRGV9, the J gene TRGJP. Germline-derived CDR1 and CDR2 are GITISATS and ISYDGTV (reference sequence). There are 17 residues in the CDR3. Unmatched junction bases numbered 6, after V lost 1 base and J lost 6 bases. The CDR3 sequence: CALWEVSTELGKKIKVF. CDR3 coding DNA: TGTGCCTTGTGGGAGGTCTCCACAGAGTTGGGCAAAAAAATCAAGGTATTT.

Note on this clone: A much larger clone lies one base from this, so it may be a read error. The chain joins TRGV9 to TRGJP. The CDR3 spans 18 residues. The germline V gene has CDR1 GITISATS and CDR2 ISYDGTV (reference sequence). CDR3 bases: TGTGCCTTGTGGCAGCCCAGTCAGTCAGAGGTGGGCAAAAAAATCAAGGTATTT. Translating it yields CALWQPSQSEVGKKIKVF.

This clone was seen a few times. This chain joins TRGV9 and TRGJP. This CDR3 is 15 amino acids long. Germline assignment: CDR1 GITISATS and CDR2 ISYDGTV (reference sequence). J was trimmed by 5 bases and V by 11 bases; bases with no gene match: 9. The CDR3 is CASLGEELGKKIKVF. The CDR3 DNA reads TGTGCCTCTCTCGGGGAAGAGTTGGGCAAAAAAATCAAGGTATTT.

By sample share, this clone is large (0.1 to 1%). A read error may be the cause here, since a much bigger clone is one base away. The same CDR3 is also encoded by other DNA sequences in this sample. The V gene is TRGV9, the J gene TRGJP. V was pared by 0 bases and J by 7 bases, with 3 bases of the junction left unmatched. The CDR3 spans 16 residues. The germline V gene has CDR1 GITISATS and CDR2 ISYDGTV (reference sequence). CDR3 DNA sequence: TGTGCCTTGTGGGAGGTGCGGGAGTTGGGCAAAAAAATCAAGGTATTT. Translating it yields CALWEVRELGKKIKVF.

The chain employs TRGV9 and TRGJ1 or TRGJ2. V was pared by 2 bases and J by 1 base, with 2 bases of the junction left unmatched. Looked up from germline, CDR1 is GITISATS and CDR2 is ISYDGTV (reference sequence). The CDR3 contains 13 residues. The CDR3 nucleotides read TGTGCCTTGTGGGAGGGAAATTATTATAAGAAACTCTTT. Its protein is CALWEGNYYKKLF.

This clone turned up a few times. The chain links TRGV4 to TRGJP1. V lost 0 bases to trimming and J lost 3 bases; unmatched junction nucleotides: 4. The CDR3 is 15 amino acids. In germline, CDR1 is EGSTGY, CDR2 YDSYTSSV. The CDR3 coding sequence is TGTGCCACCTGGGATGGGCAGTCCACTGGTTGGTTCAAGATATTT. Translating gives CATWDGQSTGWFKIF.